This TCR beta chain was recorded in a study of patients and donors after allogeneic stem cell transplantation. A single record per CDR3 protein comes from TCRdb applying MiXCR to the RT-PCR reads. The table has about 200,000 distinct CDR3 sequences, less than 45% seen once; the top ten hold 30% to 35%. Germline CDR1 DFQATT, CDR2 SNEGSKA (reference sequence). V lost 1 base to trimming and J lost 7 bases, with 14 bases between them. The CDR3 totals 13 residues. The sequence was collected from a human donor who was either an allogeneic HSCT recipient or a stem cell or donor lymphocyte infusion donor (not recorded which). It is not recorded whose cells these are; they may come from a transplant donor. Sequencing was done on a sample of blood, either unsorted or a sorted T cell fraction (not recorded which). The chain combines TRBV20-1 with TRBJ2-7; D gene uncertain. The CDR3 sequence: CSARVAFSREQYF. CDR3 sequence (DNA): TGCAGTGCTAGAGTGGCGTTTTCTCGGGAGCAGTACTTC.